The sequence of this T cell receptor (beta chain) was determined in a study of T cell responses to AZD1222 COVID-19 vaccine. About this clone: Its specificity is not known.

Deletions cut 8 bases from V and 5 bases from J, with 12 bases between. Per the germline V gene, CDR1 is SGHDN and CDR2 is FVKESK. CDR3 length equals 12 residues. Study conclusions and caveats: Repertoire sampling occurred only after the peak T cell response. Seropositivity was recorded at baseline in only 6 or 7 AZD1222 recipients. Possibly, clonal diversity was underestimated; donors were largely white British and included more females.

Profiling relied on immunoSEQ multiplex PCR, and the TCRdb table lists in-frame clones only, not all of them. The sample lists about 180,000 clones, around nine tenths occurring once. This receptor was identified in an adult in good health. The material sequenced was peripheral blood, taken on day 0 of AZD1222 vaccination. This rearrangement joins TRBV14 to TRBJ1-1; D not certain. The CDR3 loop reads CASRMVGTEAFF. The CDR3 DNA reads TGTGCCAGCCGCATGGTAGGGACTGAAGCTTTCTTT.